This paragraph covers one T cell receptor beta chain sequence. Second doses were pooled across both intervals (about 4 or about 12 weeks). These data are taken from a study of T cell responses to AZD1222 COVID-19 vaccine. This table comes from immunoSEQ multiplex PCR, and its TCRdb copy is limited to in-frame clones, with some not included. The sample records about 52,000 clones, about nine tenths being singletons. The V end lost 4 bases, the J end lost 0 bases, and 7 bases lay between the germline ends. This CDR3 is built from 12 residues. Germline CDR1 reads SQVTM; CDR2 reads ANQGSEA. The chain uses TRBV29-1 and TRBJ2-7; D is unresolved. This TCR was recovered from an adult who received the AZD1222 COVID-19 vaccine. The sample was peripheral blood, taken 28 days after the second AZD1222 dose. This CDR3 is CSVGPGSYEQYF. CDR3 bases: TGCAGCGTTGGCCCGGGCTCCTACGAGCAGTACTTC.